This TCR beta chain is from a study of regulatory T cells in long-lasting Graves disease. In this sample, this clonotype turned up many times. CDR1 is SGHTA and CDR2 is FQGNSA in the germline V gene. The CDR3 loop spans 15 amino acids. V was pared by 6 bases and J by 1 base, with 16 bases between. The sample's time point: newly diagnosed GD, antithyroid drugs for less than 3 months. With RNA extracted from PBMCs as input, the TCR library was made. TCR beta libraries were built with iRepertoire HTBI primers and Arm-PCR of CDR3 regions. Using its own MiXCR run on the multiplex PCR reads, TCRdb lists one record per CDR3 protein. The data show around 250,000 distinct CDR3 sequences, about 20% seen once. The sample was also reused in another study, on T cells in Graves' hyperthyroidism and ophthalmopathy. This second study says: With a duration under 2 months, the hyperthyroidism was newly diagnosed in patients aged 18 to 65.

This TCR derives from a woman aged 25 to 39 with Graves disease. Sample: peripheral blood mononuclear cells (PBMCs), taken at new diagnosis, from a patient treated with antithyroid drugs. The chain carries TRBV7-2 and TRBJ2-7; D unresolved. The CDR3 loop reads CASRQATQGSYEQYF. The DNA for the CDR3 is TGTGCCAGCAGACAAGCTACCCAAGGGTCCTACGAGCAGTACTTC.